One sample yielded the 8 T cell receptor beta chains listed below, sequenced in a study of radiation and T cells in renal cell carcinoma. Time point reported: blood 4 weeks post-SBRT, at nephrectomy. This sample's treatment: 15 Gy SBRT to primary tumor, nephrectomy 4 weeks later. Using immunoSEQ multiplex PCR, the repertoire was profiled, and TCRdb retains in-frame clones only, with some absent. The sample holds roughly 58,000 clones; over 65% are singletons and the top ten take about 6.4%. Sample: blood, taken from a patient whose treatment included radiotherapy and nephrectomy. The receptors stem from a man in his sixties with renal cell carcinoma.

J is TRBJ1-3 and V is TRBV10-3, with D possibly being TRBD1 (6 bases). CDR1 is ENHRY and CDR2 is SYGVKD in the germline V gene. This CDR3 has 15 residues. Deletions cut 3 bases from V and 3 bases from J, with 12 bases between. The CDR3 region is CAISDWGANGNTIYF. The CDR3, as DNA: TGTGCCATCAGTGATTGGGGGGCAAATGGAAACACCATATATTTT.

DNA for the CDR3: TGTGCCAGCAGCGTATCCCCTGACAGGGCTGACGGCTACACCTTC. Protein product: CASSVSPDRADGYTF. This rearrangement joins TRBV9 to TRBJ1-2; 7 positions agree with TRBD1. V shed 1 base, J shed 8 bases, and the junction held 11 bases outside the gene matches. This CDR3 region has 15 residues. Germline CDR1 and CDR2: SGDLS and YYNGEE.

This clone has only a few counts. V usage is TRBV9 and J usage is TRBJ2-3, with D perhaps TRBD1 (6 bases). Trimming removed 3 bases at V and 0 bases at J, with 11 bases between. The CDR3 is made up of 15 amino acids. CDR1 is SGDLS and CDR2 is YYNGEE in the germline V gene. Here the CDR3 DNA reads TGTGCCAGCAGCGGAACGGGACATAGCACAGATACGCAGTATTTT. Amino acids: CASSGTGHSTDTQYF. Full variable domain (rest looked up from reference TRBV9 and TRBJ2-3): DSGVTQTPKHLITATGQRVTLRCSPRSGDLSVYWYQQSLDQGLQFLIQYYNGEERAKGNILERFSAQQFPDLHSELNLSSLELGDSALYFCASSGTGHSTDTQYFGPGTRLTVL.

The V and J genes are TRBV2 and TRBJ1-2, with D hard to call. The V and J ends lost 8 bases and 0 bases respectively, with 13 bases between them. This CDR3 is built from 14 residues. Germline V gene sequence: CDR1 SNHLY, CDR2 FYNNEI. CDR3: CASLEGYSNYGYTF. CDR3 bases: TGTGCCAGCCTAGAAGGGTACTCTAACTATGGCTACACCTTC. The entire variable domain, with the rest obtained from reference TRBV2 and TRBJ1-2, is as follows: EPEVTQTPSHQVTQMGQEVILRCVPISNHLYFYWYRQILGQKVEFLVSFYNNEISEKSEIFDDQFSVERPDGSNFTLKIRSTKLEDSAMYFCASLEGYSNYGYTFGSGTRLTVV.

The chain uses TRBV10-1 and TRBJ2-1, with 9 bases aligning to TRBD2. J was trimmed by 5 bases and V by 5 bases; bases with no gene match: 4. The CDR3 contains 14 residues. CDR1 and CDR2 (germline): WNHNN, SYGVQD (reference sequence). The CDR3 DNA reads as TGCGCCAGCAGTTCTAGCGGGATCCACAATGAGCAGTTCTTC. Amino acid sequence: CASSSSGIHNEQFF.

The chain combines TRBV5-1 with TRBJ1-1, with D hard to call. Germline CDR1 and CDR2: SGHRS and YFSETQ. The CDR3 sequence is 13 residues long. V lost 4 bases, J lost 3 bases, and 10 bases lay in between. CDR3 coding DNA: TGCGCCAGCAGCATGGGAACGGACACTGAAGCTTTCTTT. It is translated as CASSMGTDTEAFF.

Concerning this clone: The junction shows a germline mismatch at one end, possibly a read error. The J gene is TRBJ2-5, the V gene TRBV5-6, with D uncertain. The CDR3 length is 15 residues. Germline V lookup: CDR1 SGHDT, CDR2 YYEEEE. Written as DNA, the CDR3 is TGTGCCAGCAGCTTGGCGTACCGTTTCGTACAGACCCGGTACTTC. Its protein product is CASSLAYRFVQTRYF.

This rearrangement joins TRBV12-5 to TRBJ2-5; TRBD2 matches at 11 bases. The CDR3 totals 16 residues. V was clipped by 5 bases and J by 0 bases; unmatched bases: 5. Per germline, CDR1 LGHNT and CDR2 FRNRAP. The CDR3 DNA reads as TGTGCTAGTGGTCCCACTAGCGGGAGCTACCAAGAGACCCAGTACTTC. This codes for CASGPTSGSYQETQYF.